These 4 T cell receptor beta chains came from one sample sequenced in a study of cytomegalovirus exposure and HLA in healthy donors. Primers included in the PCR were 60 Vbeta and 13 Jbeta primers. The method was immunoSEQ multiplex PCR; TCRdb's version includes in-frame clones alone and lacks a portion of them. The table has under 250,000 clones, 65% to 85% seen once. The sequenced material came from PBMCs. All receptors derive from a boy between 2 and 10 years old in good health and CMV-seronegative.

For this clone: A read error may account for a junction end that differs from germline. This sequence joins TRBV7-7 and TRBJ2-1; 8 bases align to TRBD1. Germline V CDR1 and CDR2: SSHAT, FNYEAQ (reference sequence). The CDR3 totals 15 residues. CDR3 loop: CASSPTGTGNNEQFF. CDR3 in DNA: TGTGCTAGCAGCCCAACCGGGACAGGCAACAATGAGCAGTTCTTC.

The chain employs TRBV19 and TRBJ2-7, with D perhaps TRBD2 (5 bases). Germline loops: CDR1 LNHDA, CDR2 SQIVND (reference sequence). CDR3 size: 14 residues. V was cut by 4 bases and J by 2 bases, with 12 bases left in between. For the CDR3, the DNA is TGTGCCAGTAGTAACCTAGCTTTTCCCTACGAGCAGTACTTC. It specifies CASSNLAFPYEQYF.

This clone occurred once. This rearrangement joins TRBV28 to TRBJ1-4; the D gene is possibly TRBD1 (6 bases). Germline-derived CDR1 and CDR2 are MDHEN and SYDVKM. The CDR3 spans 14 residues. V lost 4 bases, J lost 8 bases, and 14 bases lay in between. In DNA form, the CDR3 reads TGTGCCAGCAGTTCCCAGGGGATAGGGGAAAAACTGTTTTTT. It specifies CASSSQGIGEKLFF.

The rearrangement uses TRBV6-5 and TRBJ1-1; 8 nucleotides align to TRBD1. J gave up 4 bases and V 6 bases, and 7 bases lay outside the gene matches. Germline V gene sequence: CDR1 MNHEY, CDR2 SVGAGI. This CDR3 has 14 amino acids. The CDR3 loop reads CASRPDRGGTEAFF. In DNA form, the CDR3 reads TGTGCCAGCAGGCCCGACAGGGGTGGCACTGAAGCTTTCTTT.